This T cell receptor beta chain was observed in a study of blood T cell repertoires in COVID-19. Study information: Samples representing acute and convalescent COVID-19 were sourced from the United States, Italy and Spain. Nucleic acid was either cDNA or gDNA, and it came from T cells, B-cell-depleted T cells, or PBMCs.

Assay used: immunoSEQ multiplex PCR; TCRdb lists only in-frame clones, some missing. The data show about 58,000 clones, approximately 89% seen once. The material sequenced was peripheral blood. The origin of this receptor is a woman between 55 and 75 years old with active COVID-19.

The CDR3 coding sequence is TGTGCCAGCAGCCTTGGACAGGGAAACACTGAAGCTTTCTTT. Its protein is CASSLGQGNTEAFF. This chain joins TRBV3-1 (or the pseudogene TRBV3-2) and TRBJ1-1, with 8 bases lining up with TRBD1. In germline, CDR1 is LGHDT, CDR2 YNNKEL (reference sequence). Trimming removed 4 bases from V and 2 bases from J; junction bases left unmatched: 3. The CDR3 extends over 14 amino acids.